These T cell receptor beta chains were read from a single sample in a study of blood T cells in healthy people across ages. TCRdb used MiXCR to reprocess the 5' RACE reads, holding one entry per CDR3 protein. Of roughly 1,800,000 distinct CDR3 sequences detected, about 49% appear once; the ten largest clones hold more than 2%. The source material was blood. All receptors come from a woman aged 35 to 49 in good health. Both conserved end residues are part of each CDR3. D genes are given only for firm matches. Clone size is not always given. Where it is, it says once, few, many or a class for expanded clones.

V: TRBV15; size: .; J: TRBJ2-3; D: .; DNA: TGTGCCACCAGCAGAGTAGAGGGGGACACAGATACGCAGTATTTT; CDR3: CATSRVEGDTDTQYF
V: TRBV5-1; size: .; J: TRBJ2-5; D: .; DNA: TGCGCCAGCAATCCCGGGGCCGACCAAGAGACCCAGTACTTC; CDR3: CASNPGADQETQYF
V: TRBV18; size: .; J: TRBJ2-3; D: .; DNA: TGTGCCAGCTCCAGAGTGCTCACCACAGATACGCAGTATTTT; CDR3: CASSRVLTTDTQYF
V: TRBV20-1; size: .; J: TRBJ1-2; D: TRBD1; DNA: TGCAGTGCTAGAGATACAGGGGCCGCTAGCCCCCGTAACTATGGCTACACCTTC; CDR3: CSARDTGAASPRNYGYTF
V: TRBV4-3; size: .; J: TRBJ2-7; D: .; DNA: TGCGTCAGCAGCCAAGAAGGGGACGCTCCTGCCTACGAGCAGTACTTC; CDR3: CVSSQEGDAPAYEQYF
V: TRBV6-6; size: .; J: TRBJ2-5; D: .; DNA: TGTGCCAGCAGCGGCGCGACAGAGACCCAGTACTTC; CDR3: CASSGATETQYF
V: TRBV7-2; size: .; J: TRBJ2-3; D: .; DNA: TGTGCCAGCAGCTTAGGTAGACAGAACACAGATACGCAGTATTTT; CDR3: CASSLGRQNTDTQYF
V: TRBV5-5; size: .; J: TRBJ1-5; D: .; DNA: TGTGCCAGCAGCTCGAGTACCGGTTTTACTCAGCCCCAGCATTTT; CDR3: CASSSSTGFTQPQHF
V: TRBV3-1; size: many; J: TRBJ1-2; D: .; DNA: TGTGCCAGCAGCCTAGCCCAAAGCCATGGCTACACCTTC; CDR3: CASSLAQSHGYTF
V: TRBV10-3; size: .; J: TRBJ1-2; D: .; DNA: TGTGCCATCAGTGGCGCGGGGTTATCGGATGGCTACACCTTC; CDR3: CAISGAGLSDGYTF
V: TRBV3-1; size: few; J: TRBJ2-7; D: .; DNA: TGTGCCAGCAGCCAAGAGTTACGAGCGTACTACGAGCAGTACTTC; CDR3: CASSQELRAYYEQYF
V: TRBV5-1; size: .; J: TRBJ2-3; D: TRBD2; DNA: TGCGCCAGCAGCTATGGGACTACCATAGATACGCAGTATTTT; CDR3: CASSYGTTIDTQYF
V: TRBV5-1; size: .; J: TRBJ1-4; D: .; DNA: TGCGCCAGCAGCTTGGGACCAACCGAGGAAAAACTGTTTTTT; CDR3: CASSLGPTEEKLFF
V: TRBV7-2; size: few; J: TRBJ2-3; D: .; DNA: TGTGCCAGCAGCTATTCCCAGGACAGAACAGATACGCAGTATTTT; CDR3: CASSYSQDRTDTQYF
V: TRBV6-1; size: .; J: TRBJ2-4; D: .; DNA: TGTGCCAGCAGTGCTTATCCGGCCGCTGAGAACATTCAGTACTTC; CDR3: CASSAYPAAENIQYF
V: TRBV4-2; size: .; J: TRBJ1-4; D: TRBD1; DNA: TGTGCCAGCAGCCAAGAAAGCGGGACAGGACTTGAAAAACTGTTTTTT; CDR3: CASSQESGTGLEKLFF
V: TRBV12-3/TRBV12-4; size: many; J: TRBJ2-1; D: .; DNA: TGTGCCAGCAGTCTGATGCTTGAGCAGTTCTTC; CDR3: CASSLMLEQFF
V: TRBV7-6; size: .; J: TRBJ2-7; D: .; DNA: TGTGCCAGCACCCGGGGGCAGGGGAACTACGAGCAGTACTTC; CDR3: CASTRGQGNYEQYF
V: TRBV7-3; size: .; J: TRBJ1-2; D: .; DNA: TGTGCCAGCAGCGCGGACGGTAACTATGGCTACACCTTC; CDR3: CASSADGNYGYTF
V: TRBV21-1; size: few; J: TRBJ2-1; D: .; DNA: TGTGCCAGCAGCAAAAACAGCACAGGGGACAGAGCTAACAATGAGCAGTTCTTC; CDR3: CASSKNSTGDRANNEQFF
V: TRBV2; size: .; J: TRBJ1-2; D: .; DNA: TGTGCCTGGGGGAGACCGGACTATGGCTACACCTTC; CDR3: CAWGRPDYGYTF
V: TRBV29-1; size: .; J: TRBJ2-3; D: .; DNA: TGCAGCGGCTGGGGAGGTGACGGCACAGATACGCAGTATTTT; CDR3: CSGWGGDGTDTQYF
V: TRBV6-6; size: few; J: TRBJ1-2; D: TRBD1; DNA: TGTGCCAGCAGACAAGGACAGGGGGGCTATGGCTACACCTTC; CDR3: CASRQGQGGYGYTF
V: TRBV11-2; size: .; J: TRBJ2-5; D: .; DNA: TGTGCCAGCAGCCCTAGAGGTAGGGGTTGGGAGCAGTACTTC; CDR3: CASSPRGRGWEQYF
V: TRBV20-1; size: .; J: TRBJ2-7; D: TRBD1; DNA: TGCAGTGCAACACGACAGGGTGTCCTTAGGGAGCAGTACTTC; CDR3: CSATRQGVLREQYF
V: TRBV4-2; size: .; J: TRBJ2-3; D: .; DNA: TGTGCCAGCAGCCAAGCAGAGGGAGGAGACACAGATACGCAGTATTTT; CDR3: CASSQAEGGDTDTQYF
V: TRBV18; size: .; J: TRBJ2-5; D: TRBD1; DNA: TGTGCCAGCTCAGCCGGACAGGGTCTGACGGAGACCCAGTACTTC; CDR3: CASSAGQGLTETQYF